This is a list of T cell receptor beta chains from one sample in a study of control samples from healthy donors and cancer patients. The table came from immunoSEQ multiplex PCR; TCRdb's copy has only in-frame clones and leaves some out. The repertoire holds hundreds of thousands of clones, with approximately 90% as singletons. Sequencing input: PBMCs. These receptor sequences come from a man aged 40-55 years with head and neck cancer. The CDR3 runs from the conserved cysteine through the conserved F or W. The D gene is left open where the match is weak. Size is stated for part of the rows, as once, few or many counts, or as a class when the clone is expanded.

size: .
V: TRBV20-1
J: TRBJ1-4
D: .
DNA: TGCAGTGCTAGGGACTTTGAAAAACTGTTTTTT
CDR3: CSARDFEKLFF

size: .
V: TRBV28
J: TRBJ2-5
D: .
DNA: TGTGCCAGCAGTGCCCCGGAGACCCAGTACTTC
CDR3: CASSAPETQYF

size: .
V: TRBV9
J: TRBJ2-1
D: TRBD2
DNA: TGTGCCAGCAGCGTTGGCGGGAGCCACAATGAGCAGTTCTTC
CDR3: CASSVGGSHNEQFF

size: .
V: TRBV28
J: TRBJ2-5
D: TRBD1
DNA: TGTGCCAGCAGTGCCGGGACAGGGTGGGAGACCCAGTACTTC
CDR3: CASSAGTGWETQYF

size: once
V: TRBV2
J: TRBJ2-2
D: .
DNA: TGTGCCAGCAGTGTAAGGACCGGGGAGCTGTTTTTT
CDR3: CASSVRTGELFF

size: .
V: TRBV6-6
J: TRBJ1-1
D: .
DNA: TGTGCCAGCAGTTCAGGAATTCTGAACACTGAAGCTTTCTTT
CDR3: CASSSGILNTEAFF

size: .
V: TRBV19
J: TRBJ1-5
D: .
DNA: TGTGCCAGTAGTATAGAGGGAACAGCCCCGGGGCCCCAGCATTTT
CDR3: CASSIEGTAPGPQHF

size: .
V: TRBV10-2
J: TRBJ1-4
D: TRBD1
DNA: TGCGCCAGCAGTGAGTCAGGGGACAGTCGAACTAATGAAAAACTGTTTTTT
CDR3: CASSESGDSRTNEKLFF

size: .
V: TRBV5-3
J: TRBJ2-1
D: .
DNA: TGTGCCAGAAGCGCGACGGACACCCGAAAATCATACAATGAGCAGTTCTTC
CDR3: CARSATDTRKSYNEQFF

size: .
V: TRBV13
J: TRBJ2-6
D: .
DNA: TGTGCCAGCACCTCCGTGGGCTTTGGTGTTGGGGCCAACGTCCTGACTTTC
CDR3: CASTSVGFGVGANVLTF

size: .
V: TRBV6-5
J: TRBJ2-1
D: .
DNA: TGTGCCAGCAGTTTTGTTGGTGTAGGCAGCTACAATGAGCAGTTCTTC
CDR3: CASSFVGVGSYNEQFF

size: .
V: TRBV10-3
J: TRBJ2-2
D: TRBD1
DNA: TGTGCCATCAGAAGGGACAGCACACCTAACACCGGGGAGCTGTTTTTT
CDR3: CAIRRDSTPNTGELFF

size: .
V: TRBV5-1
J: TRBJ2-7
D: TRBD1
DNA: TGCGCCAGCAGCCCAGGGGGCTCCTACGAGCAGTACTTC
CDR3: CASSPGGSYEQYF

size: .
V: TRBV5-1
J: TRBJ1-4
D: TRBD1
DNA: TGCGCCAGCAGCGGAACCACAGGGGGGCATGAAAAACTGTTTTTT
CDR3: CASSGTTGGHEKLFF

size: .
V: TRBV3-1/TRBV3-2
J: TRBJ2-1
D: TRBD2
DNA: TGTGCCAGCAGCCAAGCGCGAGCGGGGTTGTTCTTC
CDR3: CASSQARAGLFF

size: .
V: TRBV5-1
J: TRBJ1-5
D: .
DNA: TGCGCCAGCAGCTGGGACGGGGCAGGGCAGCCCCAGCATTTT
CDR3: CASSWDGAGQPQHF

size: .
V: TRBV11-2
J: TRBJ2-1
D: .
DNA: TGTGCCAGCAGCTTAGATCTATCTGGAGACAATGAGCAGTTCTTC
CDR3: CASSLDLSGDNEQFF

size: few
V: TRBV4-2
J: TRBJ2-5
D: TRBD2
DNA: TGTGCCAGCAGCCAAGATGGAACGTGGCGGGGGGGCAGCGAGACCCAGTACTTC
CDR3: CASSQDGTWRGGSETQYF

size: few
V: TRBV5-6
J: TRBJ2-7
D: TRBD2
DNA: TGTGCCAGCAGCTCAATAGCGGGGGAGTACGAGCAGTACTTC
CDR3: CASSSIAGEYEQYF

size: .
V: TRBV29-1
J: TRBJ1-4
D: .
DNA: TGCAGCGTTAGTAGCAAATCAACTAATGAAAAACTGTTTTTT
CDR3: CSVSSKSTNEKLFF

size: .
V: TRBV28
J: TRBJ2-3
D: TRBD2
DNA: TGTGCCAGCAGTTCCCCACCGAGAGCGGGACTACTATCTAGCACAGATACGCAGTATTTT
CDR3: CASSSPPRAGLLSSTDTQYF

size: .
V: TRBV29-1
J: TRBJ1-5
D: TRBD1
DNA: TGCAGCGTTGGGGACAGGGGCGACAATCAGCCCCAGCATTTT
CDR3: CSVGDRGDNQPQHF

size: .
V: TRBV9
J: TRBJ1-5
D: .
DNA: TGTGCCAGCAGCCCCTGGGGGAGCAATCAGCCCCAGCATTTT
CDR3: CASSPWGSNQPQHF

size: .
V: TRBV4-2
J: TRBJ2-5
D: .
DNA: TGTGCCAGCAGCCAAACGGGACTCCAAGAGACCCAGTACTTC
CDR3: CASSQTGLQETQYF

size: .
V: TRBV6-6
J: TRBJ1-2
D: .
DNA: TGTGCCAGCAGTTACTTCGGGTATCAGGGCTACACCTTC
CDR3: CASSYFGYQGYTF

size: .
V: TRBV7-9
J: TRBJ2-2
D: .
DNA: TGTGCCAGCAGCCCCCCGACCGCGAACACCGGGGAGCTGTTTTTT
CDR3: CASSPPTANTGELFF

size: .
V: TRBV28
J: TRBJ2-1
D: TRBD2
DNA: TGTGCCAGCTGGGGAGGGCCCTACAATGAGCAGTTCTTC
CDR3: CASWGGPYNEQFF

size: .
V: TRBV7-2
J: TRBJ2-1
D: .
DNA: TGTGCCAGCAGCTCTCGAAGCGGATACAATGAGCAGTTCTTC
CDR3: CASSSRSGYNEQFF

size: .
V: TRBV6-5
J: TRBJ2-7
D: TRBD2
DNA: TGTGCCAGCGCGTCTTCCCGGGAGGGGAACGAGCAGTACTTC
CDR3: CASASSREGNEQYF

size: .
V: TRBV19
J: TRBJ2-7
D: .
DNA: TGTGCCAGTAGTAGTTTTGCGGGCGCGGGTTACGAGCAGTACTTC
CDR3: CASSSFAGAGYEQYF

size: .
V: TRBV7-9
J: TRBJ1-1
D: .
DNA: TGTGCCAGCAGCTTAGCGGCCAGCGCCACTGAAGCTTTCTTT
CDR3: CASSLAASATEAFF

size: .
V: TRBV24-1
J: TRBJ2-3
D: TRBD2
DNA: TGTGCCACCAGTGATCCCAGCGGGAGTGCAGATACGCAGTATTTT
CDR3: CATSDPSGSADTQYF

size: .
V: TRBV7-3
J: TRBJ2-3
D: TRBD2
DNA: TGTGCCAGCAGCTCTGGACTAGCGGGGAGCACAGATACGCAGTATTTT
CDR3: CASSSGLAGSTDTQYF

size: .
V: TRBV10-3
J: TRBJ2-3
D: .
DNA: TGTGCCATCAGTGACCCGGGACTCCTTTTCACAGATACGCAGTATTTT
CDR3: CAISDPGLLFTDTQYF

size: .
V: TRBV27
J: TRBJ1-2
D: .
DNA: TGTGCCAGCAGTTTATGGGGGGGCTACGCTGGCTACACCTTC
CDR3: CASSLWGGYAGYTF

size: .
V: TRBV9
J: TRBJ2-3
D: TRBD2
DNA: TGTGCCAGCAGCGTAGCAGCGGGAGGCACAGATACGCAGTATTTT
CDR3: CASSVAAGGTDTQYF

size: .
V: TRBV5-1
J: TRBJ1-1
D: .
DNA: TGCGCCAGCAGCACCACCCCAAACACTGAAGCTTTCTTT
CDR3: CASSTTPNTEAFF

size: .
V: TRBV28
J: TRBJ2-7
D: TRBD1
DNA: TGTGCCAGCAGTTTCCGGACAGGGCGGTACGAGCAGTACTTC
CDR3: CASSFRTGRYEQYF

size: .
V: TRBV6-5
J: TRBJ1-1
D: .
DNA: TGTGCCAGCTTTGGAAGGAGGAACACTGAAGCTTTCTTT
CDR3: CASFGRRNTEAFF

size: .
V: TRBV3-1/TRBV3-2
J: TRBJ2-3
D: TRBD1
DNA: TGTGCCAGCAGCCCGGACAGGGGGAGCACAGATACGCAGTATTTT
CDR3: CASSPDRGSTDTQYF

size: .
V: TRBV28
J: TRBJ1-5
D: TRBD1
DNA: TGTACGACCGGGACAGGGGCTCAGCCCCAGCATTTT
CDR3: CTTGTGAQPQHF

size: .
V: TRBV9
J: TRBJ2-3
D: TRBD2
DNA: TGTGCCAGCAGCGTAGGTGTTAGCGGGAGCACAGATACGCAGTATTTT
CDR3: CASSVGVSGSTDTQYF

size: .
V: TRBV28
J: TRBJ1-6
D: .
DNA: TGTGCCAGCAGTCGCGGGACTAATAATTCACCCCTCCACTTT
CDR3: CASSRGTNNSPLHF

size: .
V: TRBV12-2
J: TRBJ2-4
D: .
DNA: TGTGCAAGTCGCTTCCCCCCCGACAGCCTAGCCAAAAACATTCAGTACTTC
CDR3: CASRFPPDSLAKNIQYF

size: .
V: TRBV19
J: TRBJ2-5
D: .
DNA: TGTGCCAGTAGTCCCCAGGAGGGGGTCCGGGAGACCCAGTACTTC
CDR3: CASSPQEGVRETQYF

size: .
V: TRBV18
J: TRBJ2-2
D: .
DNA: TGTGCCAGCTCCAGAACCGGGGAGCTGTTTTTT
CDR3: CASSRTGELFF

size: .
V: TRBV9
J: TRBJ2-3
D: TRBD2
DNA: TGTGCCAGCAGCGTAGTCGGGCGGGGGGCGAGAGATACGCAGTATTTT
CDR3: CASSVVGRGARDTQYF

size: .
V: TRBV19
J: TRBJ1-2
D: TRBD1
DNA: TGTGCCAGTAGTCCTCAGGGGGCGAGGGGGTACACCTTC
CDR3: CASSPQGARGYTF

size: .
V: TRBV3-1/TRBV3-2
J: TRBJ1-1
D: .
DNA: TGTGCCAGCAGCCAAAGCCCAGTAAATGAAGCTTTCTTT
CDR3: CASSQSPVNEAFF

size: .
V: TRBV11-1
J: TRBJ2-3
D: TRBD2
DNA: TGTGCCAGCAGACTAGCGGGAAGCACAGATACGCAGTATTTT
CDR3: CASRLAGSTDTQYF

size: .
V: TRBV12-3/TRBV12-4
J: TRBJ2-7
D: .
DNA: TGTGCCAGCAGTACTGGACCGACCGAGCAGTACTTC
CDR3: CASSTGPTEQYF

size: once
V: TRBV30
J: TRBJ1-1
D: .
DNA: TGTGCCTGGAGTTACACAGCGGACACTGAAGCTTTCTTT
CDR3: CAWSYTADTEAFF

size: .
V: TRBV20-1
J: TRBJ1-2
D: .
DNA: TGCAGTGCTAGTATGGGTGGGGAAATTTATGGCTACACCTTC
CDR3: CSASMGGEIYGYTF

size: .
V: TRBV5-6
J: TRBJ1-5
D: TRBD1
DNA: TGTGCCAGCAGCCGTAAAACAGGGGATGGGAATCAGCCCCAGCATTTT
CDR3: CASSRKTGDGNQPQHF

size: .
V: TRBV4-2
J: TRBJ2-3
D: .
DNA: TGTGCCTGCGGTGGAGAAGGCACAGATACGCAGTATTTT
CDR3: CACGGEGTDTQYF

size: .
V: TRBV7-3
J: TRBJ2-1
D: .
DNA: TGTGCCAGCAGCTTAATGGAGAGCACATACAATGAGCAGTTCTTC
CDR3: CASSLMESTYNEQFF

size: .
V: TRBV28
J: TRBJ1-6
D: .
DNA: TGTGCCAGCAGCTTAGTGGAGGCACGCTCCTATAATTCACCCCTCCACTTT
CDR3: CASSLVEARSYNSPLHF

size: .
V: TRBV2
J: TRBJ2-1
D: TRBD2
DNA: TGTGCCAGCAGTGAAGTTAGCGGGAGAGGCGATGAGCAGTTCTTC
CDR3: CASSEVSGRGDEQFF

size: .
V: TRBV7-3
J: TRBJ1-6
D: TRBD1
DNA: TGTGCCAGCAGCTTGACAGGGTCCGTGGATTCACCCCTCCACTTT
CDR3: CASSLTGSVDSPLHF

size: .
V: TRBV7-3
J: TRBJ2-2
D: TRBD2
DNA: TGTGCCAGCAGCTTAACCCGGCTAGCGGGAGGAAGGAGGACCGGGGAGCTGTTTTTT
CDR3: CASSLTRLAGGRRTGELFF